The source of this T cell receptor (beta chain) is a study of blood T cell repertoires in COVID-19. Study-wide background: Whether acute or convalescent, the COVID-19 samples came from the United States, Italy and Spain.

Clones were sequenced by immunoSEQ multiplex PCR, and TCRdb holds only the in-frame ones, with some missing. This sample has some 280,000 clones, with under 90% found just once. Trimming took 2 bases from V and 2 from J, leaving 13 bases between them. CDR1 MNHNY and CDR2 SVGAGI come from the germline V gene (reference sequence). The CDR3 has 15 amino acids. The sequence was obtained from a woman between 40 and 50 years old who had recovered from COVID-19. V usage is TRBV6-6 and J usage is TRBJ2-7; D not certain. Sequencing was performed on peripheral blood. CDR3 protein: CASSYGQSPTYEQYF. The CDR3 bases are TGTGCCAGCAGTTACGGGCAGTCCCCAACCTACGAGCAGTACTTC.